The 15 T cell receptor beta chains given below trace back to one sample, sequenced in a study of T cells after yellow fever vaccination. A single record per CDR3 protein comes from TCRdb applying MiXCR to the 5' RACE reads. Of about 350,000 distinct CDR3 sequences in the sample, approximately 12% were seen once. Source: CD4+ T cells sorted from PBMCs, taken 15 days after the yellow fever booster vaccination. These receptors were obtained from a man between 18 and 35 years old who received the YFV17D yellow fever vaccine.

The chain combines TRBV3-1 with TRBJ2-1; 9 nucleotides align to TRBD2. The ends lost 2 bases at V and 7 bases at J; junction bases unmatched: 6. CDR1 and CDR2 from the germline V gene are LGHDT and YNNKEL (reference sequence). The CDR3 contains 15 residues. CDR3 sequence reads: CASSQLAGGINEQFF. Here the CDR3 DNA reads TGTGCCAGCAGCCAACTCGCGGGGGGGATAAATGAGCAGTTCTTC.

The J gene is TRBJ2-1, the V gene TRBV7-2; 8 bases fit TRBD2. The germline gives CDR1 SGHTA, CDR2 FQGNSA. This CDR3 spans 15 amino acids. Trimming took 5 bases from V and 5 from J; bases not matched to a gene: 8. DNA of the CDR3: TGTGCCAGCAGCCTTACTAGCGGCGCGAACAATGAGCAGTTCTTC. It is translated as CASSLTSGANNEQFF. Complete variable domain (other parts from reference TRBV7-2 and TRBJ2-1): GAGVSQSPSNKVTEKGKDVELRCDPISGHTALYWYRQSLGQGLEFLIYFQGNSAPDKSGLPSDRFSAERTGGSVSTLTIQRTQQEDSAVYLCASSLTSGANNEQFFGPGTRLTVL.

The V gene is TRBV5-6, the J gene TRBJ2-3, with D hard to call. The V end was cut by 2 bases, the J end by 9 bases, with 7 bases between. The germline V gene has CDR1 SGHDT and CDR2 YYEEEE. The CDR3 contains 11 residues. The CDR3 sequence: CASSFSWTQYF. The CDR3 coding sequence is TGTGCCAGCAGCTTTAGTTGGACGCAGTATTTT.

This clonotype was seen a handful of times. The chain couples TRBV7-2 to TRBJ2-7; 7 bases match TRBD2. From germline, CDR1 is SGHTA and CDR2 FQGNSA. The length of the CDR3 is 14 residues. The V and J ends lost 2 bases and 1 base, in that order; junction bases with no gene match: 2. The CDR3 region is CASSLSGRSYEQYF. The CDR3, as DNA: TGTGCCAGCAGCTTATCCGGGAGGTCCTACGAGCAGTACTTC.

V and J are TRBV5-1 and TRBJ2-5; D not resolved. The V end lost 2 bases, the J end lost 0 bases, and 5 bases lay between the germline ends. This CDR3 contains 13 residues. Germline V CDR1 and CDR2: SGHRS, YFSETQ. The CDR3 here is CASSFGYQETQYF. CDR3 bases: TGCGCCAGCAGCTTCGGGTACCAAGAGACCCAGTACTTC.

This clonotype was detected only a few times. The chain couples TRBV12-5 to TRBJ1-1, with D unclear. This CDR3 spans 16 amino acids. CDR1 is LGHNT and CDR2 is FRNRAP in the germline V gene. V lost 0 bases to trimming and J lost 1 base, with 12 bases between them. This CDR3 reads CASGLVTGSGNTEAFF. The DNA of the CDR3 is TGTGCTAGTGGTTTGGTAACGGGGAGTGGGAACACTGAAGCTTTCTTT.

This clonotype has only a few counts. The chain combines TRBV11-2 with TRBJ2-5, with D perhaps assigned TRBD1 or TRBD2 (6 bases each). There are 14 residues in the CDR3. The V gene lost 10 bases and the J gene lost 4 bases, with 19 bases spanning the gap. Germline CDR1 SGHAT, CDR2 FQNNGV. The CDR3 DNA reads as TGTGCCACCAGTGGAGTTGGAGGGGGAGAGACCCAGTACTTC. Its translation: CATSGVGGGETQYF.

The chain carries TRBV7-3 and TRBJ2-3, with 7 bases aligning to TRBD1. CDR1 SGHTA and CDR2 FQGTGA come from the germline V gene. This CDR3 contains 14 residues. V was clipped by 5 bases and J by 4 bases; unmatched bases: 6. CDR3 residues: CASSTLQGSDTQYF. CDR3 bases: TGTGCCAGCAGCACGCTACAGGGGTCAGATACGCAGTATTTT.

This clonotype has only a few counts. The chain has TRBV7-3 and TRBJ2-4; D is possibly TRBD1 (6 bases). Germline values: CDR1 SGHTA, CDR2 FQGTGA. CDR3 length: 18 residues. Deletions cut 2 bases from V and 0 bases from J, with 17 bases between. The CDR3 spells CASSLGPKGDLAKNIQYF. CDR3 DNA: TGTGCCAGCAGCTTAGGCCCCAAGGGGGATTTAGCCAAAAACATTCAGTACTTC.

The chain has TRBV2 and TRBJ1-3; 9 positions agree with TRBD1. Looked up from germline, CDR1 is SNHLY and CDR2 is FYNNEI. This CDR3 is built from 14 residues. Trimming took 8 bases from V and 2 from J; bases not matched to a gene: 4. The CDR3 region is CASGWDRAGNTIYF. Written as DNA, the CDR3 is TGTGCCAGCGGGTGGGACAGGGCTGGAAACACCATATATTTT.

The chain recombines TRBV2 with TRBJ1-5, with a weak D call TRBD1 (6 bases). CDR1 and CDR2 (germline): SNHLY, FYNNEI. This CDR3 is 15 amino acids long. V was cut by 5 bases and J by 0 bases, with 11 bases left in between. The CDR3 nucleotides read TGTGCCAGCAGTAAGGGGGGGATTAGCAATCAGCCCCAGCATTTT. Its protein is CASSKGGISNQPQHF.

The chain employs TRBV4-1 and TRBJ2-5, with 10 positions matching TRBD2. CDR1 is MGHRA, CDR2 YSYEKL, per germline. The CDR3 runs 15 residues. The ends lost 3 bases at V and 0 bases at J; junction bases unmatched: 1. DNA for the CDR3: TGCGCCAGCAGCCAGCTAGCGGGGGACCAAGAGACCCAGTACTTC. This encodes CASSQLAGDQETQYF.

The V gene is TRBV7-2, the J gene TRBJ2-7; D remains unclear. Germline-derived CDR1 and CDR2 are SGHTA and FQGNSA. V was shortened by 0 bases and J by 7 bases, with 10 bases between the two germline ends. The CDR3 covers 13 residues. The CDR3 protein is CASSLALRWEQYF. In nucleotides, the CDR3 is TGTGCCAGCAGCTTAGCGCTACGATGGGAGCAGTACTTC.

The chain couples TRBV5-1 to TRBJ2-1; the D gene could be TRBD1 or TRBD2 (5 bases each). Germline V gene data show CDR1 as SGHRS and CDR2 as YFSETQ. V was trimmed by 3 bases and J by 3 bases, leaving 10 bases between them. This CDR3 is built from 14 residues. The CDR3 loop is CASSSGPVYNEQFF. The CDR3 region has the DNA TGCGCCAGCAGCTCGGGACCGGTCTACAATGAGCAGTTCTTC. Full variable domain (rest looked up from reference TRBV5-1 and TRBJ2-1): KAGVTQTPRYLIKTRGQQVTLSCSPISGHRSVSWYQQTPGQGLQFLFEYFSETQRNKGNFPGRFSGRQFSNSRSEMNVSTLELGDSALYLCASSSGPVYNEQFFGPGTRLTVL.

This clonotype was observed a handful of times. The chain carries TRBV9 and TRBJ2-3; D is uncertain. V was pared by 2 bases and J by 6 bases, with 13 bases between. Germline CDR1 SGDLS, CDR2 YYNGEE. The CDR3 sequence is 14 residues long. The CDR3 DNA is TGTGCCAGCAGCGTGGACCAGGTGACGGATACGCAGTATTTT. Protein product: CASSVDQVTDTQYF.